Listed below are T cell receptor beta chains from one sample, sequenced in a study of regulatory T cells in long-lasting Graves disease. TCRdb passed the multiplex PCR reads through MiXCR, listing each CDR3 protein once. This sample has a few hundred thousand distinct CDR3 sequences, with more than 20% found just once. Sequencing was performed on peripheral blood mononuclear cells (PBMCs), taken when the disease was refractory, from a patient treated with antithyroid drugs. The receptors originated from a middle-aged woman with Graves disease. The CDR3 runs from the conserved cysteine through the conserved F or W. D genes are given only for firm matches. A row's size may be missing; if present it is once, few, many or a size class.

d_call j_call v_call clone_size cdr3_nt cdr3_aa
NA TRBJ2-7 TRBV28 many TGTGCCAGCAGTCTGAAACCGGGGGTGTACAGCTCCTACGAGCAGTACTTC CASSLKPGVYSSYEQYF
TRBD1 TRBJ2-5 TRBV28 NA TGTGCCAGCAGTCCCTGGGCCGTTCCGGGACAGGGAATATCTTGGGAGACCCAGTACTTC CASSPWAVPGQGISWETQYF
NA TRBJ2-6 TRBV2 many TGTGCCAGCAGGGGCTCTGGGGCCAACGTCCTGACTTTC CASRGSGANVLTF
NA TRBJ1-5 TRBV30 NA TGTGCCTGGAGTGTACTGGGGAACCAGCCCCAGCATTTT CAWSVLGNQPQHF
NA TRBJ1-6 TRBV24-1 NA TGTGCCACCAGTGATGGACAGCTTTCCACCCTCCGCTTT CATSDGQLSTLRF
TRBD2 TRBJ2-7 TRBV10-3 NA TGTGCCATCGCTCCGGGGGGACTAGCGGCCTACGAGCAGTACTTC CAIAPGGLAAYEQYF
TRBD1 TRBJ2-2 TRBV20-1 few TGCAGTGCGATCGGACAGGGGGCCGGGGAGCTGTTTTTT CSAIGQGAGELFF
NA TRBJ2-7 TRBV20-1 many TGCAGTGCTAGAGATTTTCGGGACGGTACCTACGAGCAGTACTTC CSARDFRDGTYEQYF
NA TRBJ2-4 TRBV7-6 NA TGTGCCAGCAGCTTAGAGGCGTCAGGGAAGTTAGCCAAAAACATTCAGTACTTC CASSLEASGKLAKNIQYF
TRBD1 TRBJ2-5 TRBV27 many TGTGCCAGCAGTTTCAGGGGCCCAGGGGGCGAGACCCAGTACTTC CASSFRGPGGETQYF
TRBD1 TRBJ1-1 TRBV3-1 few TGTGCCAGCAGCCCCCGAACTCCGGACAGGCAAGTAGGGGCTTTCTTT CASSPRTPDRQVGAFF
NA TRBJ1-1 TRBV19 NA TGTGCCAGTAGTGGACACAGTACTTTGAACACTGAAGCTTTCTTT CASSGHSTLNTEAFF
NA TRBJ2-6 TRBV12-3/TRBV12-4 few TGTGCCAGCAGTCTCCTGTTAATGGGGGCGCAGGAGCCTGGGGCCAACGTCCTGACTTTC CASSLLLMGAQEPGANVLTF
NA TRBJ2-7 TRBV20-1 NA TGCAGTGCTAGGGGACTTTACGAGCAGTACTTC CSARGLYEQYF
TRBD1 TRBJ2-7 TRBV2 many TGTGCCAGCACCCCGAACAGGGGGCGAGACGAGCAGTACTTC CASTPNRGRDEQYF
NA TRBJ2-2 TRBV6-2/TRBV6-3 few TGTGCCAGCAGTTACTCGCATATTTGGCTCGAGAACACCGGGGAGCTGTTTTTT CASSYSHIWLENTGELFF
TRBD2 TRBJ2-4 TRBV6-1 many TGTGCCAGCAGTGAAGGGACTAGCGGGAGTGGAAACATTCAGTACTTC CASSEGTSGSGNIQYF
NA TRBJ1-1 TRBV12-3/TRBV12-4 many TGTGCCAGCAGCCCAGGGGAAAAGACTGAAGCTTTCTTT CASSPGEKTEAFF
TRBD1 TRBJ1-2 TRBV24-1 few TGTGCCACCAGTGATGACAGGGGTGGCTATGGCTACACCTTC CATSDDRGGYGYTF
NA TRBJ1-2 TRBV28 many TGTGCCAGCAGTTATTGGACTAACTATGGCTACACCTTC CASSYWTNYGYTF
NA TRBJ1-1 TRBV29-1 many TGCAGCGCCAACCCCCAGGGCAACACTGAAGCTTTCTTT CSANPQGNTEAFF
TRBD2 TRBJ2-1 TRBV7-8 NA TGTGCCAGCAGCATGACTAGCGGGGATGGGGATCACAACAATGAGCAGTTCTTC CASSMTSGDGDHNNEQFF
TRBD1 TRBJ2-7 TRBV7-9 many TGTGCCAGCACCACAAACGGCGGCAGGGGGCTTGAGCAGTACTTC CASTTNGGRGLEQYF
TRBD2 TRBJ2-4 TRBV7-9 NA TGTGCCAGCAGCTACGGGACTAGCGCTTCGTCTATTCAGTACTTC CASSYGTSASSIQYF
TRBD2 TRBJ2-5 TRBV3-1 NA TGTGCCAGCAGCCAAGGATGGGCCGGGAGGGCCAAAGAGACCCAGTACTTC CASSQGWAGRAKETQYF
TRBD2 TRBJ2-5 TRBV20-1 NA TGCAGTGCTAGATCAAGGGGGACTAGCGGGAGTAGGGAGACCCAGTACTTC CSARSRGTSGSRETQYF
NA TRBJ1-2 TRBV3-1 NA TGTGCCAGCAGCCAGACCCGGGCCTCCCATGGCTACACCTTC CASSQTRASHGYTF
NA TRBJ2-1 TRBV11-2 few TGTGCCAGCAGCCCCGGGGGGCGGTTCCCCTACAATGAGCAGTTCTTC CASSPGGRFPYNEQFF
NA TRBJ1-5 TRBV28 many TGTGCCAGCAGTCCCGCCACCCGGAGCTATAGCAATCAGCCCCAGCATTTT CASSPATRSYSNQPQHF
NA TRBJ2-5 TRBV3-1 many TGTGCCAGCAGCCAAGCAACGGAGACCCAGTACTTC CASSQATETQYF
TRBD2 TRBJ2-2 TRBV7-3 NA TGTGCCAGCAGGATAGCGGGAGGGGGGACCGGGGAGCTGTTTTTT CASRIAGGGTGELFF
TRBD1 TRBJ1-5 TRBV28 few TGTGCCAGCAGTCGACGACAGGGGGCTGAGCAGCCCCAGCATTTT CASSRRQGAEQPQHF
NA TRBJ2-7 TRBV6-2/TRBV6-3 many TGTGCCAGCAGTTACTCGAAATTGCGGGCCACCTACGAGCAGTACTTC CASSYSKLRATYEQYF
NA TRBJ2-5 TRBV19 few TGTGCCAGTAGTATACTAGCGAGAGAGACCCAGTACTTC CASSILARETQYF
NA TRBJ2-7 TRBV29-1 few TGCAGCGTCCGACAACTTATCGGGTCGGGCGAGCAGTACTTC CSVRQLIGSGEQYF
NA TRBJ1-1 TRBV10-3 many TGTGCCATCAGGGATTCAGCCACGGGCCACACTGAAGCTTTCTTT CAIRDSATGHTEAFF
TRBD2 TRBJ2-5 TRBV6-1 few TGTGCCAGCAGCAAGGGACTAGCGGGTATCCAAGAGACCCAGTACTTC CASSKGLAGIQETQYF
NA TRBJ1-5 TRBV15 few TGTGCCACCAGCAGAGATCTGGGTCCCGGTCAGCCCCAGCATTTT CATSRDLGPGQPQHF
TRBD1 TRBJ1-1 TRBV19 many TGTGCCAGTAGGACAGGGGGCGCGGGCACTGAAGCTTTCTTT CASRTGGAGTEAFF
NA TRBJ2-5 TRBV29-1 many TGCAGCGTCCCCACTATGGACACTATTAAAGAGACCCAGTACTTC CSVPTMDTIKETQYF
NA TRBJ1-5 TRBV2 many TGTGCCAGCAGTGACTTCGAGGGGCTTGGCAATCAGCCCCAGCATTTT CASSDFEGLGNQPQHF